This entry lists 27 T cell receptor beta chains sequenced from one sample in a study of shared clonotypes between healthy human individuals. Sequencing used immunoSEQ multiplex PCR; TCRdb keeps in-frame clones, though not all of them. The repertoire holds about 1,900,000 clones, with approximately 94% as singletons. It was CD45RO-negative cells, positively selected for CCR7, that made up naive CD8 cells, with terminally differentiated effector memory CD45RA+ cells excluded. Sequences were obtained from naive CD8+ T cells sorted from blood. The receptors originated from a man between 18 and 29 years old in good health.

This clone was seen a single time. This chain links TRBV19 with TRBJ1-5; 7 bases agree with TRBD1. The CDR3 totals 17 residues. V lost 3 bases and J lost 5; bases outside the gene matches: 13. Germline CDR1 LNHDA, CDR2 SQIVND (reference sequence). CDR3 loop: CASSIPTRDRLYQPQHF. CDR3 coding DNA: TGTGCCAGTAGTATTCCGACAAGGGACAGACTCTATCAGCCCCAGCATTTT.

The chain carries TRBV10-3 and TRBJ2-1; tentatively, D is TRBD1 or TRBD2 (7 bases each). V lost 2 bases and J lost 6, with 11 bases in between. Germline loops: CDR1 ENHRY, CDR2 SYGVKD. This CDR3 has 14 residues. CDR3 DNA sequence: TGTGCCATCAGTGAGACAGGGGAGGGCAATGAGCAGTTCTTC. Residues: CAISETGEGNEQFF.

This rearrangement joins TRBV7-6 to TRBJ2-1; 7 nucleotides match TRBD2. CDR1 and CDR2 (germline): SGHVS, FNYEAQ. Trimming took 6 bases from V and 1 from J; bases not matched to a gene: 6. The CDR3 is 15 residues long. The CDR3 DNA is TGTGCCAGCAGTAGGTCGGGGGGATCCTACAATGAGCAGTTCTTC. Protein sequence: CASSRSGGSYNEQFF.

The J gene is TRBJ2-2, the V gene TRBV15; 8 bases match TRBD2. V shed 8 bases and J 6 bases; nucleotides not matched to a gene: 11. The germline gives CDR1 LNHNV, CDR2 YYDKDF (reference sequence). The CDR3 totals 15 residues. CDR3 sequence: CATHKRGQGAGELFF. The CDR3 DNA follows: TGTGCCACCCACAAGCGGGGGCAGGGAGCCGGGGAGCTGTTTTTT.

The rearrangement links TRBV5-4 to TRBJ2-1; 9 nucleotides align to TRBD2. From germline, CDR1 is SGHNT and CDR2 YYREEE (reference sequence). The CDR3 is made up of 15 amino acids. V lost 4 bases and J lost 5; bases outside the gene matches: 7. Here the CDR3 reads CASSRLSGSHNEQFF. The CDR3 DNA follows: TGTGCCAGCAGCCGGCTTAGCGGGAGCCACAATGAGCAGTTCTTC.

This clone was detected once. The rearrangement links TRBV28 to TRBJ1-5; D may be TRBD1 (6 bases). Trimming removed 1 base at V and 7 bases at J, with 11 bases between. The germline CDR1 and CDR2 sequences are MDHEN and SYDVKM. CDR3 length: 14 residues. The CDR3: CASSLSGAAQPQHF. The CDR3 DNA reads as TGTGCCAGCAGTTTATCAGGGGCCGCCCAGCCCCAGCATTTT.

V is TRBV12-5 and J is TRBJ2-7; 7 bases are shared with TRBD2. J gave up 2 bases and V 7 bases, and 8 bases lay outside the gene matches. The germline CDR1 and CDR2 sequences are LGHNT and FRNRAP. This CDR3 comprises 14 residues. CDR3 nucleotides: TGTGCTAGTGCTGGGGGGAGGGAGACCTACGAGCAGTACTTC. Protein product: CASAGGRETYEQYF. Supplemented by reference TRBV12-5 and TRBJ2-7, the full variable domain reads DARVTQTPRHKVTEMGQEVTMRCQPILGHNTVFWYRQTMMQGLELLAYFRNRAPLDDSGMPKDRFSAEMPDATLATLKIQPSEPRDSAVYFCASAGGRETYEQYFGPGTRLTVT.

The V gene is TRBV7-2, the J gene TRBJ1-5; perhaps TRBD1 as D (6 bases). The CDR3 is made up of 16 amino acids. Between the trimmed V and J ends, which lost 4 bases and 1 base, there was a span of 14 bases. CDR1 is SGHTA, CDR2 FQGNSA, per germline. The CDR3 loop is CASSSRTVGSNQPQHF. The CDR3 nucleotides read TGTGCCAGCAGCTCCCGGACAGTAGGGAGCAATCAGCCCCAGCATTTT.

This sequence joins TRBV15 and TRBJ2-5; D call uncertain. Germline CDR1 reads LNHNV; CDR2 reads YYDKDF (reference sequence). This CDR3 comprises 16 residues. The V end was cut by 0 bases, the J end by 1 base, with 12 bases between. In DNA, the CDR3 is TGTGCCACCAGCAGAGATTTGCCGGCCCCCCAAGAGACCCAGTACTTC. This codes for CATSRDLPAPQETQYF.

The chain carries TRBV19 and TRBJ1-1, with unresolved D. Looked up from germline, CDR1 is LNHDA and CDR2 is SQIVND (reference sequence). V shed 7 bases and J shed 5 bases, with 17 bases lying between them. The CDR3 is 14 amino acids. CDR3 nucleotides: TGTGCCAGTACCAAGTCCCTCTATCGGACTGAAGCTTTCTTT. Protein sequence: CASTKSLYRTEAFF.

With regard to this clone: Other DNA sequences in this sample translate to the same CDR3. The genes are TRBV30 and TRBJ1-1; TRBD1 aligns across 9 bases. The CDR3 has 13 residues. Germline CDR1 GTSNPN, CDR2 SVGIG (reference sequence). J was trimmed by 5 bases and V by 2 bases; bases with no gene match: 3. The CDR3 nucleotides are TGTGCCTGGAGTTTCGACAGGGGGACTGAAGCTTTCTTT. This encodes CAWSFDRGTEAFF. Full variable domain (rest looked up from reference TRBV30 and TRBJ1-1): SQTIHQWPATLVQPVGSPLSLECTVEGTSNPNLYWYRQAAGRGLQLLFYSVGIGQISSEVPQNLSASRPQDRQFILSSKKLLLSDSGFYLCAWSFDRGTEAFFGQGTRLTVV.

J is TRBJ1-2 and V is TRBV28; unclear D gene. CDR3 size: 10 residues. Germline assignment: CDR1 MDHEN and CDR2 SYDVKM. V lost 3 bases to trimming and J lost 6 bases, with 2 bases between them. The CDR3 spells CASSFDGYTF. CDR3 nucleotides: TGTGCCAGCAGTTTCGATGGCTACACCTTC.

The chain employs TRBV19 and TRBJ1-5; TRBD1 might be the D (5 bases). The CDR3 runs to 15 residues. Trimming removed 2 bases at V and 1 base at J, with 9 bases between. Germline V gene data show CDR1 as LNHDA and CDR2 as SQIVND (reference sequence). In nucleotides, the CDR3 is TGTGCCAGTAGTATACGGGACGGCAGCAATCAGCCCCAGCATTTT. Translated, it gives CASSIRDGSNQPQHF.

This sequence joins TRBV21-1 and TRBJ2-1; whether TRBD2, the table's D call, matches the DNA was not checked. TRBV21-1 is a pseudogene locus. The CDR3 covers 16 residues. As DNA, the CDR3 is TGTGCCAGCAGCAAAGATGCAGCGGGAGGGCCTGGTGAGCAGTTCTTC. Its protein product is CASSKDAAGGPGEQFF.

The chain is built from TRBV18 and TRBJ1-5; tentative D call: TRBD1 (6 bases). The CDR3 loop spans 15 amino acids. V lost 2 bases, J lost 0 bases, and 8 bases lay in between. From germline, CDR1 is KGHSH and CDR2 LQKENI. Here the CDR3 DNA reads TGTGCCAGCTCACCAGGGACATATAGCAATCAGCCCCAGCATTTT. Residues: CASSPGTYSNQPQHF.

The rearrangement uses TRBV4-1 and TRBJ2-7; D may be TRBD2 (7 bases). Germline V gene sequence: CDR1 MGHRA, CDR2 YSYEKL. Trimming pared 5 bases from V and 2 bases from J, leaving 16 bases between. The CDR3 has 15 amino acids. CDR3 sequence: CASSSRGAIAYEQYF. For the CDR3, the DNA is TGCGCCAGCAGCTCTCGGGGGGCGATTGCCTACGAGCAGTACTTC.

The chain employs TRBV11-2 and TRBJ1-3; D unclear. The V and J ends lost 1 base and 4 bases respectively, with 11 bases between them. Germline assignment: CDR1 SGHAT and CDR2 FQNNGV. This CDR3 is 15 amino acids long. CDR3 nucleotides: TGTGCCAGCAGCTTAGTTGGCAGCCAAGGAAACACCATATATTTT. It specifies CASSLVGSQGNTIYF.

The J gene is TRBJ1-1, the V gene TRBV19; D remains ambiguous. Germline CDR1 is LNHDA and CDR2 is SQIVND (reference sequence). This CDR3 spans 15 amino acids. V lost 5 bases to trimming and J lost 0 bases, with 13 bases between them. CDR3 nucleotide sequence: TGTGCCAGTAGTCCGGATGACGGACTGAACACTGAAGCTTTCTTT. This encodes CASSPDDGLNTEAFF.

The rearrangement joins TRBV6-6 to TRBJ2-7, with D maybe TRBD1 (6 bases). The CDR3 loop spans 13 amino acids. Germline V gene data show CDR1 as MNHNY and CDR2 as SVGAGI (reference sequence). Trimming left V 6 bases short and J 4 bases short, with 13 bases between. The CDR3 nucleotides are TGTGCCAGCAGCCCTCCCGGACAGTACGAGCAGTACTTC. Its translation: CASSPPGQYEQYF.

This clone was recorded a few times. The rearrangement uses TRBV5-4 and TRBJ2-7; perhaps D is TRBD1 or TRBD2 (5 bases each). V lost 3 bases to trimming and J lost 2 bases, with 15 bases between them. Germline-derived CDR1 and CDR2 are SGHNT and YYREEE (reference sequence). This CDR3 region has 15 residues. CDR3 coding DNA: TGTGCCAGCAGCTGGGGCTTAGAGGGCCCCTACGAGCAGTACTTC. Translating gives CASSWGLEGPYEQYF. Supplemented by reference TRBV5-4 and TRBJ2-7, the full variable domain reads ETGVTQSPTHLIKTRGQQVTLRCSSQSGHNTVSWYQQALGQGPQFIFQYYREEENGRGNFPPRFSGLQFPNYSSELNVNALELDDSALYLCASSWGLEGPYEQYFGPGTRLTVT.

V and J are TRBV6-1 and TRBJ1-1; D might be TRBD1 (5 bases). With 0 bases removed from V and 7 bases from J, the gap between germline ends came to 9 bases. This CDR3 region has 13 residues. Germline CDR1 is MNHNS and CDR2 is SASEGT. CDR3 amino acids: CASSEAKDIEAFF. The CDR3 DNA reads as TGTGCCAGCAGTGAAGCGAAGGACATTGAAGCTTTCTTT.

J is TRBJ1-2 and V is TRBV6-5; D is unclear. V was shortened by 6 bases and J by 3 bases, with 11 bases between the two germline ends. Germline V lookup: CDR1 MNHEY, CDR2 SVGAGI. CDR3 length: 13 amino acids. CDR3 sequence (DNA): TGTGCCAGCAGCTCAGTAGCGGACTATGGCTACACCTTC. It encodes CASSSVADYGYTF.

This chain joins TRBV7-3 and TRBJ2-7; D tentatively reads TRBD1 or TRBD2 (6 bases each). The J call may be faulty, since TRBJ2-1 better matches the DNA end. Per the germline V gene, CDR1 is SGHTA and CDR2 is FQGTGA. The CDR3 runs to 14 residues. CDR3 region: CASSPQQGGNEQFF. CDR3 nucleotide sequence: TGTGCCAGCAGCCCCCAACAGGGAGGCAATGAGCAGTTCTTC.

This chain uses TRBV5-5 with TRBJ1-2, with TRBD1 matching over 7 bases. Germline V gene lookup returns CDR1 SGHKS and CDR2 YYEKEE (reference sequence). J was trimmed by 5 bases and V by 0 bases; bases with no gene match: 7. CDR3 length equals 15 residues. The CDR3 DNA is TGTGCCAGCAGCTTGGAGCGGGCAGGGGGATATGGCTACACCTTC. Translated: CASSLERAGGYGYTF. The whole variable domain, remainder taken from reference TRBV5-5 and TRBJ1-2, is DAGVTQSPTHLIKTRGQQVTLRCSPISGHKSVSWYQQVLGQGPQFIFQYYEKEERGRGNFPDRFSARQFPNYSSELNVNALLLGDSALYLCASSLERAGGYGYTFGSGTRLTVV.

The chain carries TRBV9 and TRBJ2-2; tentative D call: TRBD1 (5 bases). Trimming cost V 5 bases and J 1 base, with 18 bases left between them. This CDR3 comprises 17 residues. Germline assignment: CDR1 SGDLS and CDR2 YYNGEE. CDR3 loop: CASSLNPKTVNTGELFF. The CDR3 DNA follows: TGTGCCAGCAGTCTTAATCCGAAGACAGTGAACACCGGGGAGCTGTTTTTT. Together with reference TRBV9 and TRBJ2-2, the CDR3 gives the full variable domain: DSGVTQTPKHLITATGQRVTLRCSPRSGDLSVYWYQQSLDQGLQFLIQYYNGEERAKGNILERFSAQQFPDLHSELNLSSLELGDSALYFCASSLNPKTVNTGELFFGEGSRLTVL.

The CDR3 nucleotides are TGCAGCGTTGGGACCGTCGGAGCCTACGAGCAGTACTTC. This codes for CSVGTVGAYEQYF. The gene calls are TRBV29-1 and TRBJ2-5; D ambiguous. The J call may be in error: the DNA end matches TRBJ2-7 better. The germline gives CDR1 SQVTM, CDR2 ANQGSEA. This CDR3 comprises 13 residues.

V gene TRBV15 combines with J gene TRBJ2-7; 11 nucleotides match TRBD1. The CDR3 is made up of 19 amino acids. CDR1 LNHNV and CDR2 YYDKDF come from the germline V gene (reference sequence). V lost 4 bases, J lost 1 base, and 15 bases stayed unmatched. The CDR3 sequence is CATSTPFQGQGVESYEQYF. CDR3 coding DNA: TGTGCCACCAGCACCCCTTTCCAGGGACAGGGGGTGGAATCCTACGAGCAGTACTTC.